A single sample is the source of the 10 T cell receptor beta chains below, sequenced in a study of blood T cell repertoires in COVID-19. Sequencing was performed with immunoSEQ multiplex PCR; in TCRdb, only in-frame clones are kept and a portion is missing. The sample holds about 320,000 clones, 75% to 90% seen once. Sample: PBMCs or T cells enriched from blood (not recorded which). The receptors stem from a man under 40 who had recovered from COVID-19.

The chain carries TRBV7-9 and TRBJ1-4; 11 bases map to TRBD1. Germline CDR1 is SEHNR and CDR2 is FQNEAQ (reference sequence). With 4 bases clipped from V and 8 bases from J, the junction kept 6 bases outside the gene matches. The CDR3 length is 15 residues. The CDR3 is CASSSGQGAREKLFF. Here the CDR3 DNA reads TGTGCCAGCAGCTCCGGACAGGGGGCACGAGAAAAACTGTTTTTT.

V is TRBV27 and J is TRBJ1-2, with 9 bases fitting TRBD1. V shed 4 bases, J shed 0 bases, and the junction held 3 bases outside the gene matches. Germline CDR1 MNHEY, CDR2 SMNVEV (reference sequence). CDR3 size: 15 residues. CDR3 loop: CASSSRTGANYGYTF. The CDR3 DNA reads as TGTGCCAGCAGTTCCCGGACAGGGGCTAACTATGGCTACACCTTC.

The rearrangement uses TRBV11-2 and TRBJ2-3; no firm D call. The germline V gene encodes CDR1 SGHAT and CDR2 FQNNGV. The CDR3 runs to 15 residues. Between the trimmed V and J ends, which lost 5 bases and 0 bases, there was a span of 12 bases. Here the CDR3 reads CASSRDWKSTDTQYF. CDR3 bases: TGTGCCAGCAGCAGAGACTGGAAAAGCACAGATACGCAGTATTTT.

The chain links TRBV19 to TRBJ1-2, with TRBD1 matching 8 bases. Per germline, CDR1 LNHDA and CDR2 SQIVND (reference sequence). Trimming took 7 bases from V and 5 from J; bases not matched to a gene: 6. This CDR3 region has 13 residues. CDR3 protein: CASNPGTGYGYTF. CDR3 bases: TGTGCCAGTAATCCCGGGACAGGTTATGGCTACACCTTC.

A remark on this clone: This sample also contains other DNA sequences that code for the same CDR3. The chain joins TRBV4-2 to TRBJ1-2; no clear D. Trimming pared 0 bases from V and 0 bases from J, leaving 5 bases between. The CDR3 is 14 residues long. Germline V gene lookup returns CDR1 LGHNA and CDR2 YNFKEQ. The CDR3 DNA reads TGTGCCAGCAGCCAAGACGCAGCTAACTATGGCTACACCTTC. Encoded protein: CASSQDAANYGYTF.

The chain combines TRBV11-2 with TRBJ2-1, with 8 bases matching TRBD1. This CDR3 spans 15 amino acids. The V gene's germline CDR1 is SGHAT and CDR2 FQNNGV. J lost 0 bases, V lost 5 bases, and 3 bases had no gene match. The CDR3 spells CASSPGQGSYNEQFF. The CDR3 DNA reads TGTGCCAGCAGCCCAGGACAGGGCTCCTACAATGAGCAGTTCTTC.

V is TRBV5-3 and J is TRBJ1-4, with D unresolved. TRBV5-3 is placed among ORFs of uncertain function. This CDR3 has 13 amino acids. The V end lost 4 bases, the J end lost 3 bases, and 7 bases lay between the germline ends. The CDR3 spells CARSVPANEKLFF. CDR3 bases: TGTGCCAGAAGCGTTCCGGCTAATGAAAAACTGTTTTTT.

The rearrangement links TRBV12-3 or TRBV12-4 to TRBJ2-5; a weak D match, TRBD1 (6 bases). V was pared by 7 bases and J by 2 bases, with 11 bases between. The CDR3 has 13 residues. CDR3 nucleotides: TGTGCCAGCATGCTGACAGGTCAAGAGACCCAGTACTTC. Protein sequence: CASMLTGQETQYF.

The gene calls are TRBV6-5 and TRBJ2-1, with D tentatively TRBD1 (7 bases). Trimming removed 8 bases from V and 9 bases from J, with 20 bases in between. The CDR3 consists of 14 residues. CDR1 and CDR2 (germline): MNHEY, SVGAGI. This chain's CDR3 is CASRSEGALGEQFF. The DNA of the CDR3 is TGTGCCAGCCGCTCGGAGGGGGCCCTAGGTGAGCAGTTCTTC.

The chain is built from TRBV2 and TRBJ1-5; 7 nucleotides align to TRBD1. With 4 bases clipped from V and 3 bases from J, the junction kept 3 bases outside the gene matches. Germline values: CDR1 SNHLY, CDR2 FYNNEI. The CDR3 is 14 residues long. The CDR3 nucleotides read TGTGCCAGCAGTGCGGGACAGTTCAATCAGCCCCAGCATTTT. It yields the protein CASSAGQFNQPQHF.